Below, 14 T cell receptor beta chains from the same sample are listed, as sequenced in a study of T cells in Graves' hyperthyroidism and ophthalmopathy. Amplified TCR beta CDR3 regions came from RNA transcripts. The TCR CDR3 was amplified in a first-round RT-PCR using the HTBI primer set. A single record per CDR3 protein comes from TCRdb applying MiXCR to the multiplex PCR reads. The repertoire holds about 610,000 distinct CDR3 sequences, with approximately 16% as singletons. The sequencing input was blood. These receptors were obtained from a woman aged 40 to 49 with Graves' ophthalmopathy.

This clonotype occurred a few times. CDR3 sequence reads: CASSPPGGLAGGVNEQFF. The CDR3 bases are TGTGCCAGCAGCCCTCCCGGGGGACTAGCGGGAGGAGTGAATGAGCAGTTCTTC. The V and J genes are TRBV11-2 and TRBJ2-1, with TRBD2 matching 15 bases. After removal of 5 bases from V and 7 bases from J, the junction contained 12 bases not matched to a gene. The CDR3 is 18 residues long. Germline CDR1 and CDR2: SGHAT and FQNNGV.

There are many counts of this clonotype. The CDR3 region is CASSSGQGLTDTQYF. The CDR3, as DNA: TGCGCCAGCAGCAGCGGACAGGGGTTGACAGATACGCAGTATTTT. The chain uses TRBV5-1 and TRBJ2-3, with 9 bases matching TRBD1. V was pared by 4 bases and J by 3 bases, with 6 bases of the junction left unmatched. Germline loops: CDR1 SGHRS, CDR2 YFSETQ. The CDR3 totals 15 residues.

The V and J genes are TRBV3-1 and TRBJ1-2, with 7 bases matching TRBD1. This CDR3 has 13 amino acids. CDR1 and CDR2 from the germline V gene are LGHDT and YNNKEL (reference sequence). After removal of 2 bases from V and 12 bases from J, the junction contained 9 bases not matched to a gene. The CDR3 sequence: CASSQSSTGLNTF. CDR3 DNA sequence: TGTGCCAGCAGCCAATCCTCGACAGGGTTGAACACCTTC.

Ten or more counts support this clonotype. This sequence joins TRBV3-1 and TRBJ2-3; D may correspond to TRBD1 or TRBD2 (5 bases each). This CDR3 comprises 16 residues. Trimming took 0 bases from V and 6 from J, leaving 16 bases between them. Germline V gene data show CDR1 as LGHDT and CDR2 as YNNKEL (reference sequence). For the CDR3, the DNA is TGTGCCAGCAGCCAAGAGAGGGGCAGTGGTCGCGATACGCAGTATTTT. Protein product: CASSQERGSGRDTQYF.

This clonotype was detected only a few times. The chain couples TRBV24-1 to TRBJ2-3, with TRBD1 matching 10 bases. The junction had 4 bases not matched to a gene; V was cut back by 6 bases and J by 2 bases. This CDR3 spans 15 amino acids. Germline V gene data show CDR1 as KGHDR and CDR2 as SFDVKD. The chain's CDR3 is CATSRGQGDTDTQYF. CDR3 nucleotide sequence: TGTGCCACCAGTCGTGGACAGGGGGACACAGATACGCAGTATTTT.

V and J are TRBV6-1 and TRBJ2-7; 8 bases map to TRBD1. The CDR3 extends over 13 amino acids. With 6 bases clipped from V and 5 bases from J, the junction kept 6 bases outside the gene matches. Germline V lookup: CDR1 MNHNS, CDR2 SASEGT. The CDR3 coding sequence is TGTGCCAGCAGAGGCCGGACAGGGCACGAGCAGTACTTC. Its protein is CASRGRTGHEQYF.

This CDR3 is CASGPRDRGQETQYF. The CDR3 DNA reads as TGTGCCAGTGGTCCTCGGGACAGGGGGCAAGAGACCCAGTACTTC. The J gene is TRBJ2-5, the V gene TRBV19, with 11 bases matching TRBD1. With 8 bases clipped from V and 2 bases from J, the junction kept 7 bases outside the gene matches. This CDR3 spans 15 amino acids. CDR1 is LNHDA and CDR2 is SQIVND in the germline V gene (reference sequence).

V is TRBV12-3 or TRBV12-4 and J is TRBJ1-1; 7 bases are shared with TRBD1. This CDR3 is built from 11 residues. V lost 7 bases to trimming and J lost 9 bases; unmatched junction nucleotides: 5. The CDR3 coding sequence is TGTGCCAGCACCCCGGGACAGAAAGCTTTCTTT. Protein sequence: CASTPGQKAFF.

This clonotype was detected many times. The chain joins TRBV28 to TRBJ2-5, with D perhaps matching TRBD1 (5 bases). Germline-derived CDR1 and CDR2 are MDHEN and SYDVKM. V lost 8 bases, J lost 5 bases, and 15 bases lay in between. This CDR3 spans 13 amino acids. The CDR3 DNA reads as TGTGCCAGCCGACGACTCCAGGGTGAGACCCAGTACTTC. This gives the protein CASRRLQGETQYF. The full variable domain, completed using reference TRBV28 and TRBJ2-5, is DVKVTQSSRYLVKRTGEKVFLECVQDMDHENMFWYRQDPGLGLRLIYFSYDVKMKEKGDIPEGYSVSREKKERFSLILESASTNQTSMYLCASRRLQGETQYFGPGTRLLVL.

The sample holds many counts of this clonotype. The V and J genes are TRBV7-2 and TRBJ1-2; 9 nucleotides line up with TRBD1. V shed 6 bases and J 5 bases; nucleotides not matched to a gene: 7. The CDR3 runs 14 residues. CDR1 is SGHTA, CDR2 FQGNSA, per germline. The CDR3: CASRPGTGFYGYTF. In nucleotides, the CDR3 is TGTGCCAGCAGACCCGGGACAGGGTTTTATGGCTACACCTTC.

The chain carries TRBV28 and TRBJ2-7; TRBD2 agrees at 10 bases. Germline V gene lookup returns CDR1 MDHEN and CDR2 SYDVKM. The V gene end was trimmed by 5 bases and the J gene end by 4 bases; junction bases not matched to a gene: 8. The CDR3 sequence is 15 residues long. The CDR3 is CASSTSAGGWYEQYF. In nucleotides, the CDR3 is TGTGCCAGCAGTACCTCAGCGGGAGGGTGGTACGAGCAGTACTTC.

Ten or more counts support this clonotype. This rearrangement joins TRBV20-1 to TRBJ2-1, with D tentatively TRBD2 (5 bases). The V and J ends lost 4 bases and 2 bases respectively, with 9 bases between them. This CDR3 region has 13 residues. CDR1 and CDR2 from the germline V gene are DFQATT and SNEGSKA (reference sequence). Here the CDR3 reads CSANGVTYNEQFF. CDR3 nucleotides: TGCAGTGCTAACGGGGTCACCTACAATGAGCAGTTCTTC.

This clonotype was seen repeatedly, ten times or more. V gene TRBV5-1 combines with J gene TRBJ2-3, with TRBD1 as a possible D gene (6 bases). Per germline, CDR1 SGHRS and CDR2 YFSETQ. V gave up 4 bases and J gave up 5 bases, with 17 bases separating them. CDR3 length equals 15 residues. The DNA of the CDR3 is TGCGCCAGCAGCGCCGCATTGGGGGCTGGAGATACGCAGTATTTT. It yields the protein CASSAALGAGDTQYF. Complete variable domain (other parts from reference TRBV5-1 and TRBJ2-3): KAGVTQTPRYLIKTRGQQVTLSCSPISGHRSVSWYQQTPGQGLQFLFEYFSETQRNKGNFPGRFSGRQFSNSRSEMNVSTLELGDSALYLCASSAALGAGDTQYFGPGTRLTVL.

The genes are TRBV6-1 and TRBJ1-1; perhaps TRBD1 as D (5 bases). CDR1 is MNHNS and CDR2 is SASEGT in the germline V gene. This CDR3 is 16 amino acids long. V was cut by 0 bases and J by 3 bases, with 14 bases left in between. CDR3 amino acids: CASSEAPGGVDTEAFF. The CDR3 DNA is TGTGCCAGCAGTGAAGCGCCTGGGGGGGTAGACACTGAAGCTTTCTTT.